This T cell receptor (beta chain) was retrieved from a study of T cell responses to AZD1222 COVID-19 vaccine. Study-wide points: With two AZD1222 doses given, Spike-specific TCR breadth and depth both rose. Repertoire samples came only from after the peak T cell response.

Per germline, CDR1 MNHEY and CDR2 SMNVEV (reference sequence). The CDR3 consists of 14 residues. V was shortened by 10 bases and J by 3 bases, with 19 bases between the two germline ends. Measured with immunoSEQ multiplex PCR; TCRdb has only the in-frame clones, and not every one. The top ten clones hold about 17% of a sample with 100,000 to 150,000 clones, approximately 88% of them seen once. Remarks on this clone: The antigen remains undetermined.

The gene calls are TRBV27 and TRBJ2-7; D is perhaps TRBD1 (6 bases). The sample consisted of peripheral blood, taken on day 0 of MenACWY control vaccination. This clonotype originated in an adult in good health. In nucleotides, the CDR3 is TGTGCCACCAAAAACTTGGACAGCCGCTACGAGCAGTACTTC. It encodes CATKNLDSRYEQYF.